This T cell receptor beta chain was recovered during a study of T-cell reconstitution after alpha-beta-depleted transplantation in children. It was with unique molecular identifiers that the TCRbeta library was prepared. One entry per CDR3 protein results from TCRdb running MiXCR on the PCR reads. The sample yields approximately 800,000 distinct CDR3 sequences, around 15% seen once. Germline V CDR1 and CDR2: SEHNR, FQNEAQ (reference sequence). Trimming shortened V by 3 bases and J by 7 bases, and 16 bases separated the two germline ends. The CDR3 consists of 15 residues. V usage is TRBV7-9 and J usage is TRBJ2-1; D might be TRBD2 (6 bases). This sample comprised PBMCs, mostly from graft donor cells, obtained 360 days after TCRalphabeta/CD19-depleted stem cell transplant. This TCR came from a male patient younger than 18 who had a stem cell transplant for acute lymphoblastic leukemia, so the T cells may come from the graft donor. The CDR3 protein is CASSFDPGTRNEQFF. The CDR3 DNA reads TGTGCCAGCAGCTTTGACCCCGGGACTCGGAATGAGCAGTTCTTC.